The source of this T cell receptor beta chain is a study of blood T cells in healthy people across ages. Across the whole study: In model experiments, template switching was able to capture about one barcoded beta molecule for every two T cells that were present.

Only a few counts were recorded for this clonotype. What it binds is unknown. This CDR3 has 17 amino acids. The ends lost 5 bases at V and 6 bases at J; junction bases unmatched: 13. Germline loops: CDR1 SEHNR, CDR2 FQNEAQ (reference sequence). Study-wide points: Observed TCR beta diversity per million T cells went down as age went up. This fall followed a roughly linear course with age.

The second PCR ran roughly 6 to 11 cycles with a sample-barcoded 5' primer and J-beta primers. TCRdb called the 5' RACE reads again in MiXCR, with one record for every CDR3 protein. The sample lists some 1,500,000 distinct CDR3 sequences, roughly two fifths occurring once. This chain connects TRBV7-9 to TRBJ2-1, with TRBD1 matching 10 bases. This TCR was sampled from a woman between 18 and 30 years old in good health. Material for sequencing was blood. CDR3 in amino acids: CASSPGPGTGVVNEQFF. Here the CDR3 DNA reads TGTGCCAGCAGCCCCGGCCCCGGGACAGGGGTTGTCAATGAGCAGTTCTTC. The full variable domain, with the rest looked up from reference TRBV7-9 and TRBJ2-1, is DTGVSQNPRHKITKRGQNVTFRCDPISEHNRLYWYRQTLGQGPEFLTYFQNEAQLEKSRLLSDRFSAERPKGSFSTLEIQRTEQGDSAMYLCASSPGPGTGVVNEQFFGPGTRLTVL.